A single sample gave rise to the 10 T cell receptor beta chains below, sequenced in a study of vaccination effects on CD4 cells after COVID-19. Before sequencing took place, the ViraFEST assay used viral peptide pools to expand antigen-specific CD4+ T cells. Researchers isolated CD4+ T cells once 9 to 11 days of culture had elapsed. The infection with SARS-CoV-2 (confirmed by PCR) occurred in this person between March and December 2020. Two-dose vaccination with either BNT162b2 or mRNA-1273 was given to the participants. Some clones are missing from TCRdb's copy, which holds only in-frame ones; the method was immunoSEQ multiplex PCR. The table has 17,000 or so clones, around 70% seen once. What these receptors recognize is not known. Source: CD4+ T cells from PBMCs cultured with SARS-CoV-2 spike peptides, taken after COVID-19 vaccination. The origin of the receptors is a human donor who had a prior SARS-CoV-2 infection.

This clone was seen once. The rearrangement joins TRBV19 to TRBJ2-2, with 7 bases matching TRBD2. Losses at the gene ends were 5 bases for V and 4 bases for J; bases not matched to a gene: 7. CDR1 and CDR2 from the germline V gene are LNHDA and SQIVND (reference sequence). CDR3 length equals 15 residues. CDR3 DNA: TGTGCCAGTAGTGCCGTCGGGAGGAGCACCGGGGAGCTGTTTTTT. It is translated as CASSAVGRSTGELFF.

The chain combines TRBV30 with TRBJ2-7, with D hard to call. The CDR3 sequence is 14 residues long. Trimming took 1 base from V and 2 from J, leaving 12 bases between them. Germline values: CDR1 GTSNPN, CDR2 SVGIG (reference sequence). The CDR3 DNA reads as TGTGCCTGGAGTGGTCGGCAGGCGACCTACGAGCAGTACTTC. This gives the protein CAWSGRQATYEQYF. The full variable domain, its missing parts supplied by reference TRBV30 and TRBJ2-7, is SQTIHQWPATLVQPVGSPLSLECTVEGTSNPNLYWYRQAAGRGLQLLFYSVGIGQISSEVPQNLSASRPQDRQFILSSKKLLLSDSGFYLCAWSGRQATYEQYFGPGTRLTVT.

This clone was seen a single time. The chain carries TRBV19 and TRBJ1-3; the D is unclear. The germline V and J ends were trimmed by 7 bases and 1 base, with 14 bases remaining between them. Per germline, CDR1 LNHDA and CDR2 SQIVND (reference sequence). CDR3 size: 15 residues. In DNA, the CDR3 is TGTGCCAGTACCGTATCCGCCTTTTCTGGAAACACCATATATTTT. Translation: CASTVSAFSGNTIYF.

This chain connects TRBV3-1 (or the pseudogene TRBV3-2) to TRBJ1-2; unclear D gene. The CDR3 runs to 13 residues. Germline values: CDR1 LGHDT, CDR2 YNNKEL (reference sequence). The V end lost 1 base, the J end lost 4 bases, and 7 bases lay between the germline ends. CDR3 amino acids: CASSQVSSYGYTF. The DNA for the CDR3 is TGTGCCAGCAGCCAAGTCAGTAGCTATGGCTACACCTTC.

This clone occurred a few times. V gene TRBV5-1 combines with J gene TRBJ2-1; 8 bases align to TRBD1. Germline CDR1 and CDR2: SGHRS and YFSETQ. Unmatched junction bases numbered 11, after V lost 4 bases and J lost 8 bases. The CDR3 spans 15 residues. CDR3: CASSPGTGRYDEQFF. The CDR3, as DNA: TGCGCCAGCAGCCCCGGGACAGGTAGATACGATGAGCAGTTCTTC.

This chain links TRBV5-6 with TRBJ1-3; D call uncertain. The CDR3 runs 13 residues. Germline assignment: CDR1 SGHDT and CDR2 YYEEEE. The V and J ends lost 4 bases and 2 bases respectively, with 7 bases between them. The CDR3 spells CASSAGPGNTIYF. The CDR3 DNA reads TGTGCCAGCAGCGCCGGGCCTGGAAACACCATATATTTT.

This rearrangement joins TRBV19 to TRBJ2-6, with D uncertain. Germline V gene sequence: CDR1 LNHDA, CDR2 SQIVND (reference sequence). The V and J ends lost 1 base and 0 bases respectively, with 10 bases between them. CDR3 length: 17 residues. The CDR3 DNA is TGTGCCAGTAGTATAGGAACCGCGAACTCTGGGGCCAACGTCCTGACTTTC. Its protein is CASSIGTANSGANVLTF.

The chain carries TRBV19 and TRBJ2-3, with D possibly being TRBD1 or TRBD2 (5 bases each). The V and J ends lost 7 bases and 4 bases respectively, with 21 bases between them. The CDR3 runs 16 residues. From germline, CDR1 is LNHDA and CDR2 SQIVND (reference sequence). The CDR3 spells CASTSPGEGYADTQYF. DNA of the CDR3: TGTGCCAGTACCTCCCCGGGCGAGGGGTATGCAGATACGCAGTATTTT.

The genes are TRBV5-1 and TRBJ2-7, with 9 bases lining up with TRBD2. V was pared by 5 bases and J by 3 bases, with 3 bases of the junction left unmatched. The CDR3 is 13 residues long. Germline lookup yields CDR1 SGHRS and CDR2 YFSETQ. The CDR3 coding sequence is TGCGCCAGCAGGTGGACTAGCGACTACGAGCAGTACTTC. As protein: CASRWTSDYEQYF.

This chain connects TRBV19 to TRBJ1-5; D is perhaps TRBD1 (5 bases). Germline assignment: CDR1 LNHDA and CDR2 SQIVND (reference sequence). The CDR3 has 12 residues. V was trimmed by 1 base and J by 9 bases, leaving 7 bases between them. Here the CDR3 DNA reads TGTGCCAGTAGTATAGTTAGGGGGCCCCAGCATTTT. Protein sequence: CASSIVRGPQHF.